Here is one T cell receptor (beta chain) with its context. The data were taken from a study of cytomegalovirus exposure and HLA in healthy donors. Germline assignment: CDR1 MNHEY and CDR2 SVGAGI. The CDR3 consists of 16 residues. Losses at the gene ends were 2 bases for V and 6 bases for J; bases not matched to a gene: 4. This PCR relied on a set of 60 Vbeta primers and 13 Jbeta primers. Repertoires were generated with immunoSEQ multiplex PCR, while TCRdb's copy carries only in-frame clones and drops some. The table has roughly 150,000 clones, roughly 77% seen once. The sequenced material came from PBMCs. The TCR originated in a man aged 25-40 years in good health. V usage is TRBV6-5 and J usage is TRBJ2-1; 13 nucleotides line up with TRBD2. CDR3 sequence (DNA): TGTGCCAGCAGTTACCCCACTAGCGGGAGGGTCAATGAGCAGTTCTTC. Translating gives CASSYPTSGRVNEQFF.